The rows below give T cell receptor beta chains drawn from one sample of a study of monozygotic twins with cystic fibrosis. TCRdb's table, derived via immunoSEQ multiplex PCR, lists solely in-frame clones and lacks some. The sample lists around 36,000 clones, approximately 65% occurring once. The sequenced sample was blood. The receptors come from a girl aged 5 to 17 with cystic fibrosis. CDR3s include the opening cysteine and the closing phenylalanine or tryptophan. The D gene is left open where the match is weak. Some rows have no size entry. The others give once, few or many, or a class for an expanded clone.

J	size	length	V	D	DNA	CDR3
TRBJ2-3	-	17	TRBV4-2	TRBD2	TGTGCCAGCAGCCTAACGCTAGCGGGAGGGTTCACAGATACGCAGTATTTT	CASSLTLAGGFTDTQYF
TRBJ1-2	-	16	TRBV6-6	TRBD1	TGTGCCAGCAGTTACCTGAACAGGGGTGATTGGGATGGCTACACCTTC	CASSYLNRGDWDGYTF
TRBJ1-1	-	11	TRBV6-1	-	TGTGCCAGCAGTCCTTACACTGAAGCTTTCTTT	CASSPYTEAFF
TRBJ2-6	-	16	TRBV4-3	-	TGCGCCAGCAGCCTTACCGTCGTTCCTGGGGCCAACGTCCTGACTTTC	CASSLTVVPGANVLTF
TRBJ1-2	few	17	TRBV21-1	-	TGTGCCAGCAGCAAAGAAGTAACGGGGAGCTCTAACTATGGCTACACCTTC	CASSKEVTGSSNYGYTF
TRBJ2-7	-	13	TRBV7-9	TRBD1	TGTGCCAGCAGTGTGACAGGGGCCTACGAGCAGTACTTC	CASSVTGAYEQYF
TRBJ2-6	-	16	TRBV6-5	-	TGTGCCAGCAGTTACTCAGGGTCCTCTGGGGCCAACGTCCTGACTTTC	CASSYSGSSGANVLTF
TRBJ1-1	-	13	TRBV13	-	TGTGCCAGCAGCATCACAAAGAACACTGAAGCTTTCTTT	CASSITKNTEAFF
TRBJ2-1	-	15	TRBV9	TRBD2	TGTGCCAGCAGCGTAGGAATAGCGGGAGGGTTTGAGCAGTTCTTC	CASSVGIAGGFEQFF
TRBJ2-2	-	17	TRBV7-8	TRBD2	TGTGCCAGCAGCTTAGGAGTAGCGGGAGCGAACACCGGGGAGCTGTTTTTT	CASSLGVAGANTGELFF
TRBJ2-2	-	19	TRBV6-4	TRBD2	TGTGCCAGCAGTGACATTCCCGGTGTCGCGGGAGAAGACACCGGGGAGCTGTTTTTT	CASSDIPGVAGEDTGELFF
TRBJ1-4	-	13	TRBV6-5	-	TGTGCCAGCCGTCATTTACAGGGAAACAAACTGTTTTTT	CASRHLQGNKLFF
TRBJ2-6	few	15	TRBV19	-	TGTGCCAGTAGTATAAGGGCCAGTGGGGCCAACGTCCTGACTTTC	CASSIRASGANVLTF
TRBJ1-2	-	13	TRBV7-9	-	TGTGCCAGCAGCGACGGACCCGACTATGGCTACACCTTC	CASSDGPDYGYTF
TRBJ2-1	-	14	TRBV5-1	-	TGCGCCAGCAGCTTAACCACAAAGGGCAATGAGCAGTTCTTC	CASSLTTKGNEQFF
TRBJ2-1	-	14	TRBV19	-	TGTGCCAGTAGGCGGGCATCTGGGTACAATGAGCAGTTCTTC	CASRRASGYNEQFF
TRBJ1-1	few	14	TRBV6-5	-	TGTGCCAGTCCCTTTGGACAGAGAAACACTGAAGCTTTCTTT	CASPFGQRNTEAFF
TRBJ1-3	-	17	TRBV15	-	TGTGCCACCAGCGAAGGACCCTCAGGATTCTCTGGAAACACCATATATTTT	CATSEGPSGFSGNTIYF
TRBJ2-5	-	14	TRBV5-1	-	TGCGCCAGCAGCTTGGAAGGTTTCAGAGAGACCCAGTACTTC	CASSLEGFRETQYF
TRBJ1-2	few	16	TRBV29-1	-	TGCAGCGTTGATTTCGGGGGCCTTTTTCTTAACTATGGCTACACCTTC	CSVDFGGLFLNYGYTF
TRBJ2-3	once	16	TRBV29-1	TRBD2	TGCAGCGTCTACAGATGGGGACTAGCGGGAGCAGATACGCAGTATTTT	CSVYRWGLAGADTQYF
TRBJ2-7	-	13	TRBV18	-	TGTGCCAGCTCACCACCGGACACCTACGAGCAGTACTTC	CASSPPDTYEQYF
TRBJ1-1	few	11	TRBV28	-	TGTGCCAGCAGTTTATCGGCTGAAGCTTTCTTT	CASSLSAEAFF
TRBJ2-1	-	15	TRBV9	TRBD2	TGTGCCAGCAGCGGGGGGACTAGCGGAGTCAATGAGCAGTTCTTC	CASSGGTSGVNEQFF
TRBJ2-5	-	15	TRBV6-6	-	TGTGCCAGCAGTTACGGGTTCGACAGTAGAGAGACCCAGTACTTC	CASSYGFDSRETQYF
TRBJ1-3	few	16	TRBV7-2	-	TGTGCCAGCAGCCCTGGGATGGTCAGAACTGGAAACACCATATATTTT	CASSPGMVRTGNTIYF
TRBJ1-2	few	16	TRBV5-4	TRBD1	TGTGCCAGCAGCCGCGACACAGGGGGCTCGGGCTATGGCTACACCTTC	CASSRDTGGSGYGYTF
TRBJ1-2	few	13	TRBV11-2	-	TGTGCCAGCAGCTTAGGTCTCGTAGGGGGCTACACCTTC	CASSLGLVGGYTF
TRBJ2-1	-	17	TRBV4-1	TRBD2	TGCGCCAGCAGCCAAGAACGGCTAGCGGGAGATATCTATGAGCAGTTCTTC	CASSQERLAGDIYEQFF
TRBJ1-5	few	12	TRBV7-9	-	TGTGCCAGCAGCTTAGCCCAGGAGCCCCAGCATTTT	CASSLAQEPQHF
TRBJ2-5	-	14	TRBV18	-	TGTGCCAGCTCACGAACAGGGGAGGGGGAGACCCAGTACTTC	CASSRTGEGETQYF
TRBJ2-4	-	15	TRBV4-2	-	TGTGCCAGCAGCCAGGGTGGAGTAGCCAAAAACATTCAGTACTTC	CASSQGGVAKNIQYF
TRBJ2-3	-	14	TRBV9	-	TGTGCCAGCAGCTCCGAATTAGGGGGAGATACGCAGTATTTT	CASSSELGGDTQYF
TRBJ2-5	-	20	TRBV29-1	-	TGCAGCGCCCTTAAGACAGGGGGCTGGACTAGCGGGCGTCAGGGAGAGACCCAGTACTTC	CSALKTGGWTSGRQGETQYF
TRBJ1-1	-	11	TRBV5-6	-	TGTGCCAGCAGCTTGGGCACTGAAGCTTTCTTT	CASSLGTEAFF
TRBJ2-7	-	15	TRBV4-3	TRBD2	TGCGCCAGCAGCCAAGGACTAGCGGACACTTACGAGCAGTACTTC	CASSQGLADTYEQYF
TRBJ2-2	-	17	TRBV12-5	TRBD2	TGTGCTAGTGGTTTGGGGACTAGCGGGAGAAACACCGGGGAGCTGTTTTTT	CASGLGTSGRNTGELFF
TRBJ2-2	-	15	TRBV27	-	TGTGCCAGCAGTTTCGAGATTAATAACACCGGGGAGCTGTTTTTT	CASSFEINNTGELFF
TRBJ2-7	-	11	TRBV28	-	TGTGCCAGCAGTTTACGATTCCAGCAGTACTTC	CASSLRFQQYF
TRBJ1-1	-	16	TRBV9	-	TGTGCCAGCAGCGTAGTAGTTCGGGCAGCGAACACTGAAGCTTTCTTT	CASSVVVRAANTEAFF
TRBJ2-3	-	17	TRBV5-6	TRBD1	TGTGCCAGCAGCTTTCTCACCGGGACAGGGTCAATAAATACGCAGTATTTT	CASSFLTGTGSINTQYF
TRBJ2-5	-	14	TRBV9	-	TGTGCCAGCAGCGTAGCCGGGGAATGGGAGACCCAGTACTTC	CASSVAGEWETQYF
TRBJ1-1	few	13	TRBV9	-	TGTGCCAGCAGCGTAGCAGGAAACACTGAAGCTTTCTTT	CASSVAGNTEAFF
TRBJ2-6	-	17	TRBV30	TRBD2	TGTGCCTGGAGTGTACTAGCGGGGTACTCTGGGGCCAACGTCCTGACTTTC	CAWSVLAGYSGANVLTF
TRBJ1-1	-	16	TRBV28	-	TGTGCCAGCAGTTTGGTTCCCCCAGATTTGGGGGTTGAAGCTTTCTTT	CASSLVPPDLGVEAFF
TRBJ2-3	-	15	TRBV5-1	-	TGCGCCAGCAGCCCACTAGCTGCTAGCACAGATACGCAGTATTTT	CASSPLAASTDTQYF
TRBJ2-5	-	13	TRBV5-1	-	TGCGCCAGCAGCTTGGGACAAAAAGAGACCCAGTACTTC	CASSLGQKETQYF
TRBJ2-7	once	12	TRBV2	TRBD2	TGTGCCAGTAGCGGGAGGACCTACGAGCAGTACTTC	CASSGRTYEQYF
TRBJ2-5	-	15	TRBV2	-	TGTGCCAGCAGTGAAGTAGCTACAGCTCAAGAGACCCAGTACTTC	CASSEVATAQETQYF